This entry is about one T cell receptor (beta chain). What it binds is unknown. This CDR3 is built from 14 residues. After removal of 2 bases from V and 1 base from J, the junction contained 0 bases not matched to a gene. The V gene's germline CDR1 is MNHEY and CDR2 SVGAGI. This sample is part of a study of cytomegalovirus exposure and HLA in healthy donors. Whole-study findings and limits: The study labeled around 160 TCR beta chains cytomegalovirus-associated. Published work reported that the classifier diagnosed cytomegalovirus status with high specificity and sensitivity. It was assumed in the presence/absence analyses that sequencing depth was roughly uniform across donors.

Vbeta (60) and Jbeta (13) primers were used in the PCR. As processed by the authors: Later reanalysis found tens of millions of unique TCR beta chains, 9 million to 12 million of them shared. Assay: immunoSEQ multiplex PCR; the TCRdb copy retains only in-frame clones and omits some. The D gene and trimming were derived from the DNA, and the V and J assignments and clone size from that table. This sample has some 130,000 clones, with around 77% found just once. The chain joins TRBV6-5 to TRBJ2-3; 7 bases fit TRBD1. Sequencing input: PBMCs. The source of this sequence is a man aged 30 to 39 in good health and CMV-seronegative. The CDR3 region has the DNA TGTGCCAGCAGTTACGGACAGGGCACAGATACGCAGTATTTT. This translates into CASSYGQGTDTQYF.